The 24 T cell receptor beta chains listed next were all sequenced from one sample in a study of blood T cell repertoires in COVID-19. Assay: immunoSEQ multiplex PCR; the TCRdb copy retains only in-frame clones and omits some. The table records approximately 300,000 clones, around nine tenths of them present only once. Material: PBMCs or T cells enriched from blood (not recorded which). These receptors were collected from a man in his 60s who had recovered from COVID-19.

The gene calls are TRBV7-9 and TRBJ1-2; the D gene is possibly TRBD1 (5 bases). V lost 1 base and J 5 bases, leaving 11 bases between the germline ends. Germline V gives CDR1 SEHNR, CDR2 FQNEAQ (reference sequence). The CDR3 runs 14 residues. The CDR3 DNA is TGTGCCAGCAGCTTAGTTCAGGGAGGTTATGGCTACACCTTC. Residues: CASSLVQGGYGYTF.

V gene TRBV11-2 combines with J gene TRBJ2-7; 8 nucleotides match TRBD2. This CDR3 comprises 15 residues. Germline values: CDR1 SGHAT, CDR2 FQNNGV. V dropped 2 bases and J dropped 0; count of bases not matched to a gene: 3. CDR3 DNA: TGTGCCAGCAGCTTACAGCGGGGGAGCTCCTACGAGCAGTACTTC. Its protein product is CASSLQRGSSYEQYF.

This clone was counted only a few times. This chain uses TRBV28 with TRBJ2-7, with a weak D call TRBD1 (6 bases). CDR3 size: 16 residues. With 6 bases removed from V and 2 bases from J, the gap between germline ends came to 20 bases. Germline V gene sequence: CDR1 MDHEN, CDR2 SYDVKM. This CDR3 is CASSQTSGVWAYEQYF. DNA for the CDR3: TGTGCCAGCAGCCAAACCTCAGGGGTATGGGCCTACGAGCAGTACTTC.

This chain connects TRBV6-5 to TRBJ2-1; TRBD2 might be the D (7 bases). V was clipped by 4 bases and J by 10 bases, with 23 bases between them. Per germline, CDR1 MNHEY and CDR2 SVGAGI. The CDR3 has 16 residues. CDR3 sequence reads: CASSSGGSLPRGEQFF. The CDR3 DNA sequence: TGTGCCAGCAGTTCGGGGGGCTCACTTCCCCGGGGGGAGCAGTTCTTC.

V is TRBV18 and J is TRBJ2-1, with TRBD2 identical over 10 bases. This CDR3 comprises 16 residues. Germline lookup yields CDR1 KGHSH and CDR2 LQKENI. The ends lost 2 bases at V and 9 bases at J; junction bases unmatched: 10. This CDR3 is CASSPVWTSGMFEQFF. In nucleotides, the CDR3 is TGTGCCAGCTCACCAGTCTGGACTAGCGGTATGTTTGAGCAGTTCTTC.

In nucleotides, the CDR3 is TGTGCCAGCAGCTTAGGAGGGACAGGGAGGGAAAAACTGTTTTTT. Encoded protein: CASSLGGTGREKLFF. The chain is built from TRBV11-2 and TRBJ1-4; 9 bases match TRBD1. The ends lost 1 base at V and 8 bases at J; junction bases unmatched: 5. The CDR3 is 15 amino acids. Looked up from germline, CDR1 is SGHAT and CDR2 is FQNNGV. Combining the CDR3 with reference TRBV11-2 and TRBJ1-4 gives the whole variable domain EAGVAQSPRYKIIEKRQSVAFWCNPISGHATLYWYQQILGQGPKLLIQFQNNGVVDDSQLPKDRFSAERLKGVDSTLKIQPAKLEDSAVYLCASSLGGTGREKLFFGSGTQLSVL.

This sequence joins TRBV12-3 or TRBV12-4 and TRBJ1-1; no definite D call. This CDR3 is built from 12 residues. V gave up 3 bases and J gave up 4 bases, with 6 bases separating them. CDR3 sequence: CASSLVGTEAFF. The CDR3 region has the DNA TGTGCCAGCAGTTTGGTCGGCACTGAAGCTTTCTTT.

J is TRBJ1-1 and V is TRBV28, with 8 bases identical to TRBD1. CDR1 is MDHEN, CDR2 SYDVKM, per germline. With 0 bases clipped from V and 2 bases from J, the junction kept 5 bases outside the gene matches. The CDR3 runs 16 residues. The CDR3 DNA is TGTGCCAGCAGTTTATGGTCAGGGGGCGTAAACACTGAAGCTTTCTTT. Protein product: CASSLWSGGVNTEAFF.

V is TRBV28 and J is TRBJ2-4, with a weak D call TRBD1 (6 bases). The CDR3 is 20 amino acids. The V gene's germline CDR1 is MDHEN and CDR2 SYDVKM. Trimming left V 4 bases short and J 0 bases short, with 25 bases between. CDR3: CASSSKTGKARLLAKNIQYF. The CDR3 DNA reads TGTGCCAGCAGTTCCAAAACAGGGAAGGCCCGCCTGCTAGCCAAAAACATTCAGTACTTC.

This chain joins TRBV7-9 and TRBJ1-2, with D tentatively TRBD1 (5 bases). Germline loops: CDR1 SEHNR, CDR2 FQNEAQ (reference sequence). Between the trimmed V and J ends, which lost 1 base and 8 bases, there was a span of 11 bases. CDR3 length: 13 residues. The CDR3 here is CASSLVEGQGYTF. CDR3 sequence (DNA): TGTGCCAGCAGCTTAGTGGAGGGGCAAGGCTACACCTTC.

The chain links TRBV2 to TRBJ1-6, with D unresolved. The CDR3 runs to 13 residues. CDR1 and CDR2 from the germline V gene are SNHLY and FYNNEI. Trimming left V 10 bases short and J 5 bases short, with 12 bases between. CDR3 DNA sequence: TGTGCCACCTCGGTTTCAAATAATTCACCCCTCCACTTT. It yields the protein CATSVSNNSPLHF.

The CDR3 loop reads CASSVGGQADTQYF. In DNA form, the CDR3 reads TGTGCCAGCAGCGTAGGGGGGCAGGCAGATACGCAGTATTTT. The chain combines TRBV9 with TRBJ2-3, with D tentatively TRBD1 (6 bases). This CDR3 is 14 amino acids long. The germline gives CDR1 SGDLS, CDR2 YYNGEE. Trimming shortened V by 0 bases and J by 4 bases, and 9 bases separated the two germline ends.

The chain uses TRBV4-1 and TRBJ2-3; 8 bases are a match to TRBD2. V shed 4 bases, J shed 0 bases, and the junction held 3 bases outside the gene matches. The CDR3 runs to 15 residues. The germline V gene has CDR1 MGHRA and CDR2 YSYEKL. The CDR3 region is CASSRGGTSTDTQYF. CDR3 sequence (DNA): TGCGCCAGCAGCCGCGGGGGGACTAGCACAGATACGCAGTATTTT.

The chain joins TRBV28 to TRBJ2-5; 10 bases agree with TRBD1. The ends lost 1 base at V and 4 bases at J; junction bases unmatched: 6. Germline lookup yields CDR1 MDHEN and CDR2 SYDVKM. CDR3 size: 16 residues. CDR3 protein: CASSLLGTGERETQYF. The CDR3 bases are TGTGCCAGCAGTTTATTGGGGACAGGGGAACGAGAGACCCAGTACTTC.

The chain joins TRBV18 to TRBJ2-6; D is uncertain. The V gene lost 3 bases and the J gene lost 3 bases, with 6 bases spanning the gap. Germline-derived CDR1 and CDR2 are KGHSH and LQKENI. The CDR3 extends over 14 amino acids. CDR3 region: CASSPELGANVLTF. The CDR3 DNA reads TGTGCCAGCTCACCTGAGCTTGGGGCCAACGTCCTGACTTTC.

This chain uses TRBV6-5 with TRBJ1-4; 7 nucleotides agree with TRBD1. The CDR3 runs 15 residues. After removal of 6 bases from V and 2 bases from J, the junction contained 6 bases not matched to a gene. CDR1 and CDR2 from the germline V gene are MNHEY and SVGAGI. The CDR3 coding sequence is TGTGCCAGCAGCCACGGGACAGCTACTAATGAAAAACTGTTTTTT. Protein: CASSHGTATNEKLFF.

The chain is built from TRBV6-5 and TRBJ2-7; a weak D match, TRBD1 (6 bases). This CDR3 is 13 amino acids long. V was trimmed by 6 bases and J by 3 bases, leaving 12 bases between them. Germline-derived CDR1 and CDR2 are MNHEY and SVGAGI. CDR3 sequence: CASSRDRNYEQYF. The CDR3 bases are TGTGCCAGCAGCCGAGACAGGAACTACGAGCAGTACTTC.

The CDR3 loop reads CASSNRQALNTEAFF. The CDR3 DNA is TGCGCCAGCAGCAATCGACAGGCACTGAACACTGAAGCTTTCTTT. The chain recombines TRBV10-1 with TRBJ1-1, with D possibly TRBD1 on 6 matching bases. Between the trimmed V and J ends, which lost 6 bases and 0 bases, there was a span of 14 bases. Germline loops: CDR1 WNHNN, CDR2 SYGVQD (reference sequence). The CDR3 is 15 residues long.

The chain carries TRBV28 and TRBJ2-5, with 8 bases identical to TRBD2. Germline V gives CDR1 MDHEN, CDR2 SYDVKM. The CDR3 loop spans 16 amino acids. The V gene end was trimmed by 6 bases and the J gene end by 0 bases; junction bases not matched to a gene: 9. The CDR3 nucleotides are TGTGCCAGCAGCCTCGGACTAGCCCTGTACCAAGAGACCCAGTACTTC. Translated, it gives CASSLGLALYQETQYF.

The CDR3 sequence is CAKLDADTQYF. CDR3 coding DNA: TGCGCCAAGTTAGATGCAGATACGCAGTATTTT. The chain is built from TRBV10-1 and TRBJ2-3; unclear D gene. CDR1 and CDR2 (germline): WNHNN, SYGVQD (reference sequence). The CDR3 spans 11 residues. Trimming removed 10 bases at V and 4 bases at J, with 9 bases between.

This chain uses TRBV30 with TRBJ2-1, with D possibly being TRBD2 (6 bases). V shed 3 bases and J shed 0 bases, with 15 bases lying between them. The CDR3 is 16 residues long. Germline V gives CDR1 GTSNPN, CDR2 SVGIG (reference sequence). This CDR3 reads CAWSSSGGSSYNEQFF. The CDR3 nucleotides are TGTGCCTGGAGCAGTAGCGGAGGTAGCTCCTACAATGAGCAGTTCTTC.

The rearrangement uses TRBV5-1 and TRBJ2-5, with 8 bases that match TRBD2. The germline V gene has CDR1 SGHRS and CDR2 YFSETQ. The CDR3 has 16 amino acids. Trimming cost V 0 bases and J 4 bases; bases outside gene matches: 8. The CDR3 coding sequence is TGCGCCAGCAGCTTGGGAGCCTCCGGGAGGGCAGAGACCCAGTACTTC. Residues: CASSLGASGRAETQYF.

The gene calls are TRBV7-2 and TRBJ1-2; tentatively, D is TRBD1 (5 bases). Trimming left V 0 bases short and J 3 bases short, with 11 bases between. CDR1 and CDR2 (germline): SGHTA, FQGNSA. The CDR3 contains 15 residues. Written as DNA, the CDR3 is TGTGCCAGCAGCTTAGCGTTAGGGGCCGACTATGGCTACACCTTC. Protein sequence: CASSLALGADYGYTF.

V is TRBV6-5 and J is TRBJ1-2, with TRBD1 identical over 9 bases. V dropped 4 bases and J dropped 6; count of bases not matched to a gene: 6. Germline V gives CDR1 MNHEY, CDR2 SVGAGI. The CDR3 is made up of 14 amino acids. In DNA form, the CDR3 reads TGTGCCAGCAGTTCGGGACAGGGTAGAAATGGCTACACCTTC. The encoded protein is CASSSGQGRNGYTF.